This T cell receptor (beta chain) was sequenced in a study of a mutant IDH1 vaccine in newly diagnosed glioma. Looking at the study overall: Vaccine administration was initiated 4-6 weeks following radiotherapy alone, or with temozolomide cycles. Antecedent treatment encompassed radiotherapy, temozolomide, or their combination; the majority received both.

The time point here: week 5, during vaccination. Alongside topical imiquimod, each dose of vaccine comprised 300 ug of mutant IDH1 20-mer peptide. As for this clone: Antigen unknown.

TCRdb's copy holds only in-frame clones and misses some; the assay was immunoSEQ multiplex PCR. This sample carries 56,000 or so clones, about 77% of them seen once, and the ten largest clones take around 2%. Germline values: CDR1 SGDLS, CDR2 YYNGEE. V was clipped by 4 bases and J by 6 bases; unmatched bases: 6. This CDR3 contains 14 residues. The sample here was PBMCs, taken from a glioma patient whose treatment included an IDH1 peptide vaccine. The sequence derives from a woman aged 40 to 49 with glioma. The V gene is TRBV9, the J gene TRBJ2-5; the match to TRBD1 covers 10 bases. Here the CDR3 DNA reads TGTGCCAGCAGCCTAAAGGGACAGGGGAAGACCCAGTACTTC. Protein sequence: CASSLKGQGKTQYF.